These 20 T cell receptor beta chains were all obtained from the same sample, sequenced in a study of cytomegalovirus exposure and HLA in healthy donors. Primers for the PCR totalled 60 Vbeta and 13 Jbeta. Sequencing was performed with immunoSEQ multiplex PCR; in TCRdb, only in-frame clones are kept and a portion is missing. The sample carries approximately 95,000 clones, under 85% recorded once. Sequencing input: PBMCs. The receptors here all came from a woman aged 40 to 50 in good health and CMV-seropositive.

The genes are TRBV4-1 and TRBJ2-4; a weak D match, TRBD2 (7 bases). Trimming shortened V by 3 bases and J by 7 bases, and 16 bases separated the two germline ends. Per germline, CDR1 MGHRA and CDR2 YSYEKL. This CDR3 is built from 15 residues. CDR3 coding DNA: TGCGCCAGCAGCCACTCCGGGGAGGGGGTGAACATTCAGTACTTC. This sequence encodes CASSHSGEGVNIQYF.

This clone was seen a few times. V gene TRBV5-8 combines with J gene TRBJ2-3; maybe TRBD2 (5 bases). Trimming removed 0 bases from V and 1 base from J, with 12 bases in between. Looked up from germline, CDR1 is SGHTS and CDR2 is YDEGEE. The CDR3 length is 16 residues. The CDR3 DNA reads TGTGCCAGCAGCTTGGGGCGGGTATCGGGCACAGATACGCAGTATTTT. It specifies CASSLGRVSGTDTQYF.

This rearrangement joins TRBV28 to TRBJ1-4, with D uncertain. The CDR3 has 12 amino acids. The V end lost 7 bases, the J end lost 7 bases, and 10 bases lay between the germline ends. Germline CDR1 is MDHEN and CDR2 is SYDVKM. The CDR3 is CASTPGSEKLFF. CDR3 DNA: TGTGCCAGCACGCCGGGGAGTGAAAAACTGTTTTTT.

The chain employs TRBV21-1 and TRBJ2-3; the tabulated D call, TRBD2, remains unverified against the DNA. TRBV21-1 has pseudogene status. The CDR3 extends over 18 amino acids. The CDR3, as DNA: TGTGCCAGCAGCAAAGGACCGTTAGCGGGAGCAAGAACAGATACGCAGTATTTT. This codes for CASSKGPLAGARTDTQYF.

This clone has only a few counts. In the same sample, other DNA sequences code for this CDR3. This chain uses TRBV6-6 with TRBJ2-7, with 7 bases that match TRBD2. The V gene end was trimmed by 6 bases and the J gene end by 0 bases; junction bases not matched to a gene: 8. CDR1 and CDR2 (germline): MNHNY, SVGAGI (reference sequence). This CDR3 is built from 15 residues. For the CDR3, the DNA is TGTGCCAGCAGCCCAGGGAGGGGTTTCTCCTACGAGCAGTACTTC. It is translated as CASSPGRGFSYEQYF.

The rearrangement links TRBV15 to TRBJ2-1; 9 bases line up with TRBD1. CDR1 and CDR2 from the germline V gene are LNHNV and YYDKDF (reference sequence). This CDR3 is 15 amino acids long. Germline trimming cut 5 bases from V and 1 base from J; bases unmatched to any gene: 3. The CDR3 spells CATSSDRGSYNEQFF. The CDR3 nucleotides read TGTGCCACCAGCTCGGACAGGGGTTCCTACAATGAGCAGTTCTTC.

The chain combines TRBV28 with TRBJ1-5; 7 bases fit TRBD1. This CDR3 is built from 14 residues. Trimming removed 5 bases from V and 5 bases from J; junction bases left unmatched: 6. Germline V lookup: CDR1 MDHEN, CDR2 SYDVKM. The CDR3 sequence: CASSLDREDQPQHF. The CDR3 DNA reads as TGTGCCAGCAGTCTAGACAGGGAAGATCAGCCCCAGCATTTT.

The chain is built from TRBV11-2 and TRBJ2-7; 11 bases map to TRBD2. V lost 5 bases and J lost 7; bases outside the gene matches: 7. The germline gives CDR1 SGHAT, CDR2 FQNNGV. This CDR3 spans 14 amino acids. The CDR3 DNA reads TGTGCCAGCAGCCATAGCGGGAGGGCGGTTGAGCAGTACTTC. It encodes CASSHSGRAVEQYF. Filled out from reference TRBV11-2 and TRBJ2-7, the complete variable domain reads EAGVAQSPRYKIIEKRQSVAFWCNPISGHATLYWYQQILGQGPKLLIQFQNNGVVDDSQLPKDRFSAERLKGVDSTLKIQPAKLEDSAVYLCASSHSGRAVEQYFGPGTRLTVT.

V usage is TRBV6-1 and J usage is TRBJ1-4; TRBD1 is a possible D gene (5 bases). The CDR3 runs 14 residues. Trimming pared 8 bases from V and 5 bases from J, leaving 15 bases between. Germline V gives CDR1 MNHNS, CDR2 SASEGT. CDR3 region: CASHTGTENEKLFF. CDR3 nucleotide sequence: TGTGCCAGCCATACCGGGACTGAGAATGAAAAACTGTTTTTT.

This clone has more than one count but fewer than ten. CDR3 sequence: CASRSETTIPKQFF. As DNA, the CDR3 is TGTGCCAGCAGGAGTGAGACTACAATCCCAAAGCAGTTCTTC. The chain is built from TRBV2 and TRBJ2-1, with TRBD2 as a possible D gene (5 bases). Germline lookup yields CDR1 SNHLY and CDR2 FYNNEI. The CDR3 covers 14 residues. With 6 bases removed from V and 11 bases from J, the gap between germline ends came to 20 bases.

The chain combines TRBV7-9 with TRBJ2-1; D uncertain. V was cut by 1 base and J by 0 bases, with 16 bases left in between. This CDR3 comprises 18 residues. Germline CDR1 and CDR2: SEHNR and FQNEAQ (reference sequence). CDR3: CASSLVMSEDSSYNEQFF. As DNA, the CDR3 is TGTGCCAGCAGCTTAGTAATGTCCGAGGATTCCTCCTACAATGAGCAGTTCTTC.

The chain recombines TRBV2 with TRBJ2-3; D perhaps matches TRBD1 (5 bases). V was trimmed by 5 bases and J by 5 bases, leaving 11 bases between them. Germline CDR1 reads SNHLY; CDR2 reads FYNNEI. The CDR3 consists of 13 residues. The CDR3 coding sequence is TGTGCCAGCAGTAGGACAACTGGAGATACGCAGTATTTT. It encodes CASSRTTGDTQYF.

This clone was seen many times. V is TRBV6-1 and J is TRBJ1-2, with TRBD1 identical over 7 bases. CDR1 is MNHNS, CDR2 SASEGT, per germline. This CDR3 spans 16 amino acids. V was pared by 1 base and J by 8 bases, with 13 bases of the junction left unmatched. DNA of the CDR3: TGTGCCAGCAGTGAAGATATAACAGGGGCCGGCCTAGGCTACACCTTC. Its protein product is CASSEDITGAGLGYTF.

This clone is a singleton in its sample. This chain links TRBV30 with TRBJ2-1; a possible D gene is TRBD2 (6 bases). In germline, CDR1 is GTSNPN, CDR2 SVGIG (reference sequence). The CDR3 is made up of 14 amino acids. V dropped 1 base and J dropped 9 bases, with 16 bases sitting between them. CDR3 loop: CAWSASGLSCEQFF. The CDR3 region has the DNA TGTGCCTGGAGTGCTTCGGGACTTTCATGTGAGCAGTTCTTC. Combining the CDR3 with reference TRBV30 and TRBJ2-1 gives the whole variable domain SQTIHQWPATLVQPVGSPLSLECTVEGTSNPNLYWYRQAAGRGLQLLFYSVGIGQISSEVPQNLSASRPQDRQFILSSKKLLLSDSGFYLCAWSASGLSCEQFFGPGTRLTVL.

This clone has a handful of counts. The chain combines TRBV28 with TRBJ2-3; D possibly corresponds to TRBD2 (5 bases). The CDR3 loop spans 14 amino acids. The V and J ends lost 7 bases and 0 bases respectively, with 11 bases between them. The germline V gene encodes CDR1 MDHEN and CDR2 SYDVKM. This CDR3 is CASTSPGSTDTQYF. In nucleotides, the CDR3 is TGTGCCAGCACCTCCCCGGGAAGCACAGATACGCAGTATTTT.

V usage is TRBV15 and J usage is TRBJ2-1; 9 nucleotides align to TRBD2. Losses at the gene ends were 0 bases for V and 4 bases for J; bases not matched to a gene: 7. Germline CDR1 and CDR2: LNHNV and YYDKDF (reference sequence). This CDR3 is built from 17 residues. CDR3: CATSRDPTTSGYNEQFF. CDR3 bases: TGTGCCACCAGCAGAGATCCGACGACTAGCGGTTACAATGAGCAGTTCTTC.

This chain joins TRBV10-2 and TRBJ2-1; 11 bases match TRBD2. Germline-derived CDR1 and CDR2 are WSHSY and SAAADI. V gave up 2 bases and J gave up 4 bases; unmatched junction bases: 7. The CDR3 sequence is 17 residues long. CDR3 coding DNA: TGCGCCAGCAGTGAGGGGCAGACTAGCGGGGCTTACAATGAGCAGTTCTTC. This translates into CASSEGQTSGAYNEQFF.

The V call is TRBV29-1, the J call TRBJ2-2, with D perhaps TRBD1 (6 bases). Germline CDR1 is SQVTM and CDR2 is ANQGSEA. Trimming removed 3 bases from V and 0 bases from J, with 8 bases in between. There are 14 residues in the CDR3. The CDR3 sequence is CSVDTGSNTGELFF. CDR3 DNA: TGCAGCGTTGATACAGGGTCGAACACCGGGGAGCTGTTTTTT.

The chain recombines TRBV7-9 with TRBJ1-1, with D maybe TRBD1 (5 bases). V gave up 0 bases and J gave up 2 bases, with 13 bases separating them. CDR1 and CDR2 from the germline V gene are SEHNR and FQNEAQ (reference sequence). The CDR3 spans 16 residues. CDR3: CASSLAAGGGNTEAFF. DNA of the CDR3: TGTGCCAGCAGCTTAGCGGCGGGCGGGGGAAACACTGAAGCTTTCTTT.

The chain joins TRBV7-2 to TRBJ2-2; 7 nucleotides agree with TRBD2. The V gene's germline CDR1 is SGHTA and CDR2 FQGNSA. Trimming took 1 base from V and 3 from J; bases not matched to a gene: 8. The CDR3 sequence is 17 residues long. This CDR3 reads CASSLVASSGHTGELFF. CDR3 DNA sequence: TGTGCCAGCAGCTTAGTGGCGTCTAGCGGCCACACCGGGGAGCTGTTTTTT.